Each of the 11 T cell receptor beta chains below was sequenced from the same sample in a study of graft-versus-host responses after intestinal transplantation. Their target antigens are unknown. The table came from immunoSEQ multiplex PCR; TCRdb's copy has only in-frame clones and leaves some out. The data show under 90,000 clones, 91% seen once. Material: unstimulated CD4+ T cells sorted from spleen or lymph node cells, obtained before transplant. These receptors all stem from a human donor who was the organ donor for an intestinal transplant.

The chain carries TRBV7-9 and TRBJ1-4; D may be TRBD1 (6 bases). The germline CDR1 and CDR2 sequences are SEHNR and FQNEAQ (reference sequence). The CDR3 runs 15 residues. Trimming took 3 bases from V and 4 from J, leaving 12 bases between them. In DNA, the CDR3 is TGTGCCAGCAGCTTTTACAGGGCCCTTAATGAAAAACTGTTTTTT. Translation: CASSFYRALNEKLFF.

The chain couples TRBV4-2 to TRBJ2-7, with 7 bases aligning to TRBD2. From germline, CDR1 is LGHNA and CDR2 YNFKEQ. The CDR3 is 16 amino acids. V gave up 0 bases and J gave up 5 bases; unmatched junction bases: 10. The DNA of the CDR3 is TGTGCCAGCAGCCAAGATCGGCGACTAGCCCCCAACGAGCAGTACTTC. It yields the protein CASSQDRRLAPNEQYF.

This chain links TRBV21-1 with TRBJ2-1; TRBD2, the table's D call, lacks a check against the DNA. TRBV21-1 is an annotated pseudogene. The CDR3 has 17 residues. CDR3 residues: CASSKALAGRLYNEQFF. CDR3 nucleotides: TGTGCCAGCAGCAAAGCCCTAGCGGGGCGCCTCTACAATGAGCAGTTCTTC.

The chain uses TRBV2 and TRBJ2-7; the match to TRBD2 covers 15 bases. CDR1 SNHLY and CDR2 FYNNEI come from the germline V gene. V lost 4 bases and J lost 2; bases outside the gene matches: 12. The CDR3 runs 19 residues. In nucleotides, the CDR3 is TGTGCCAGCAGTGCGCGACCGGGACTAGCGGGGGGTCCAACCTACGAGCAGTACTTC. The encoded protein is CASSARPGLAGGPTYEQYF. The full variable domain, in which reference TRBV2 and TRBJ2-7 provide the parts outside the CDR3, is EPEVTQTPSHQVTQMGQEVILRCVPISNHLYFYWYRQILGQKVEFLVSFYNNEISEKSEIFDDQFSVERPDGSNFTLKIRSTKLEDSAMYFCASSARPGLAGGPTYEQYFGPGTRLTVT.

The rearrangement joins TRBV5-1 to TRBJ1-2, with a possible D match to TRBD1 (5 bases). The CDR3 spans 15 residues. Germline CDR1 and CDR2: SGHRS and YFSETQ. V shed 4 bases and J shed 2 bases, with 15 bases lying between them. The CDR3 sequence: CASSPVPTDNYGYTF. The CDR3 DNA is TGCGCCAGCAGCCCAGTACCGACAGACAACTATGGCTACACCTTC.

V usage is TRBV6-4 and J usage is TRBJ1-5; D ambiguous. The germline gives CDR1 MRHNA, CDR2 SNTAGT. The CDR3 extends over 13 amino acids. Trimming took off 3 bases at V and 6 bases at J, with 9 bases between the two ends. The CDR3 DNA sequence: TGTGCCAGCAGTGAAAGAGAGGGTCAGCCCCAGCATTTT. Translating it yields CASSEREGQPQHF.

The J gene is TRBJ1-5, the V gene TRBV19; 8 bases agree with TRBD1. The length of the CDR3 is 14 residues. V lost 6 bases, J lost 11 bases, and 12 bases stayed unmatched. Germline V lookup: CDR1 LNHDA, CDR2 SQIVND (reference sequence). The DNA of the CDR3 is TGTGCCAGTAGCGAAACAGGGGGTCTCGTGGCCCAGCATTTT. Translated: CASSETGGLVAQHF.

This clone was picked up a small number of times. This sequence joins TRBV6-5 and TRBJ2-1, with D possibly being TRBD2 (6 bases). V was cut by 6 bases and J by 8 bases, with 11 bases left in between. Germline assignment: CDR1 MNHEY and CDR2 SVGAGI. The CDR3 is 12 amino acids. Here the CDR3 DNA reads TGTGCCAGCAGCGCGGGGTGGGATGAGCAGTTCTTC. Translated: CASSAGWDEQFF.

The V and J genes are TRBV1 and TRBJ2-1; no DNA check was done on the table's D call, TRBD2. TRBV1 is deemed a pseudogene. This CDR3 spans 15 amino acids. The CDR3 here is CTSGRPSGREPRYFF. The DNA for the CDR3 is TGCACCAGCGGACGGCCTAGCGGGAGGGAACCCCGCTACTTCTTC.

The gene calls are TRBV5-1 and TRBJ2-7; 11 bases map to TRBD1. Germline V CDR1 and CDR2: SGHRS, YFSETQ. V gave up 1 base and J gave up 4 bases; unmatched junction bases: 4. This CDR3 is built from 15 residues. CDR3 residues: CASSLLRDRGYEQYF. The CDR3 DNA is TGCGCCAGCAGCTTGTTGCGGGACAGGGGGTACGAGCAGTACTTC.

This sequence joins TRBV29-1 and TRBJ2-7; no definite D call. Trimming left V 6 bases short and J 0 bases short, with 18 bases between. The CDR3 length is 15 residues. Germline CDR1 SQVTM, CDR2 ANQGSEA. As DNA, the CDR3 is TGCAGCGTCCCTGACCCCCCGGGTTGCTCCTACGAGCAGTACTTC. It is translated as CSVPDPPGCSYEQYF.